A single sample gave rise to the 26 T cell receptor beta chains below, sequenced in a study of CD8+ T cells in alopecia areata. Sequencing templates came from extracted RNA that was reverse transcribed into cDNA. Sequencing was performed with immunoSEQ multiplex PCR; in TCRdb, only in-frame clones are kept and a portion is missing. This table holds 110,000 or so clones, 55% to 65% found once. The sequenced material came from CD4+ T cells sorted from blood. These receptors all come from a human donor in good health.

V usage is TRBV6-5 and J usage is TRBJ1-1, with D possibly TRBD1 on 5 matching bases. The ends were cut back, 8 bases at V and 6 bases at J, with 19 bases in the middle. This CDR3 has 14 amino acids. CDR1 and CDR2 from the germline V gene are MNHEY and SVGAGI. CDR3 nucleotide sequence: TGTGCCAGCTGGTTTAAGGGGTTTTCGCCTGAAGCTTTCTTT. Its protein product is CASWFKGFSPEAFF.

This chain joins TRBV18 and TRBJ1-5; D remains unclear. V was trimmed by 1 base and J by 7 bases, leaving 14 bases between them. The V gene's germline CDR1 is KGHSH and CDR2 LQKENI. The CDR3 contains 15 residues. In nucleotides, the CDR3 is TGTGCCAGCTCACCACAGCGGGGTACGGAACAGCCCCAGCATTTT. Residues: CASSPQRGTEQPQHF.

The J gene is TRBJ1-5, the V gene TRBV30; D not resolved. With 4 bases removed from V and 3 bases from J, the gap between germline ends came to 10 bases. Germline lookup yields CDR1 GTSNPN and CDR2 SVGIG (reference sequence). This CDR3 spans 13 amino acids. The CDR3 nucleotides read TGTGCCTGGACCCAGCATGACAATCAGCCCCAGCATTTT. Translated: CAWTQHDNQPQHF.

This sequence joins TRBV29-1 and TRBJ2-6; 7 positions agree with TRBD2. V gave up 6 bases and J gave up 13 bases; unmatched junction bases: 15. Germline V CDR1 and CDR2: SQVTM, ANQGSEA. The CDR3 is 14 residues long. The CDR3 nucleotides are TGCAGCGTGGCCAGCGGGGTGTGGCCCTTAGTCCTGACTTTC. Protein: CSVASGVWPLVLTF.

The CDR3 DNA sequence: TGCAGCGTTGAGCCGATGGGTGAGACCCAGTACTTC. This translates into CSVEPMGETQYF. V is TRBV29-1 and J is TRBJ2-5; D is undetermined. Trimming took off 3 bases at V and 5 bases at J, with 10 bases between the two ends. Germline V CDR1 and CDR2: SQVTM, ANQGSEA. The CDR3 length is 12 residues.

This clone was found once. The gene calls are TRBV4-1 and TRBJ1-2; the D gene is possibly TRBD1 (5 bases). CDR3 length: 16 amino acids. Germline values: CDR1 MGHRA, CDR2 YSYEKL. Trimming cost V 2 bases and J 7 bases, with 20 bases left between them. CDR3 DNA sequence: TGCGCCAGCAGCCAACCTACCGGACACCTCGGGGTTGGCTACACCTTC. This codes for CASSQPTGHLGVGYTF.

J is TRBJ2-3 and V is TRBV29-1, with TRBD2 matching over 7 bases. The CDR3 has 14 amino acids. Losses at the gene ends were 3 bases for V and 2 bases for J; bases not matched to a gene: 5. Germline loops: CDR1 SQVTM, CDR2 ANQGSEA. The CDR3: CSVDPAGITDTQYF. The DNA of the CDR3 is TGCAGCGTTGATCCAGCGGGGATCACAGATACGCAGTATTTT.

The genes are TRBV11-1 and TRBJ2-1, with D unresolved. Germline CDR1 reads SGHAT; CDR2 reads FQDESV (reference sequence). This CDR3 is built from 12 residues. Trimming pared 5 bases from V and 10 bases from J, leaving 12 bases between. The CDR3 nucleotides read TGTGCCAGCAGCCCCCTGATGGGGGAGCAGTTCTTC. Protein sequence: CASSPLMGEQFF.

V gene TRBV6-1 combines with J gene TRBJ2-3; D not certain. CDR3 size: 12 residues. CDR1 MNHNS and CDR2 SASEGT come from the germline V gene. Trimming removed 0 bases at V and 8 bases at J, with 6 bases between. The chain's CDR3 is CASSEAKSTQYF. CDR3 bases: TGTGCCAGCAGTGAAGCCAAGTCTACGCAGTATTTT.

This chain uses TRBV6-5 with TRBJ1-1, with D perhaps TRBD1 (5 bases). Germline loops: CDR1 MNHEY, CDR2 SVGAGI. V lost 6 bases to trimming and J lost 1 base, with 12 bases between them. The CDR3 is 14 residues long. In nucleotides, the CDR3 is TGTGCCAGCAGCCCGGGACGGGGGAACACTGAAGCTTTCTTT. Encoded protein: CASSPGRGNTEAFF.

The rearrangement uses TRBV7-9 and TRBJ2-7; 10 bases line up with TRBD1. The CDR3 extends over 14 amino acids. Germline-derived CDR1 and CDR2 are SEHNR and FQNEAQ (reference sequence). The V and J ends lost 5 bases and 5 bases, in that order; junction bases with no gene match: 6. For the CDR3, the DNA is TGTGCCAGCAGCGTAGACAGGGGGCGCGACGAGCAGTACTTC. This sequence encodes CASSVDRGRDEQYF. Full variable domain (remainder filled in from reference TRBV7-9 and TRBJ2-7): DTGVSQNPRHKITKRGQNVTFRCDPISEHNRLYWYRQTLGQGPEFLTYFQNEAQLEKSRLLSDRFSAERPKGSFSTLEIQRTEQGDSAMYLCASSVDRGRDEQYFGPGTRLTVT.

This clone was counted a single time. The chain couples TRBV5-1 to TRBJ1-1; D is ambiguous. The CDR3 runs to 13 residues. Germline CDR1 is SGHRS and CDR2 is YFSETQ. V gave up 4 bases and J gave up 5 bases, with 12 bases separating them. The CDR3 nucleotides are TGCGCCAGCAGCCAGGCCCCGGCGACTGAAGCTTTCTTT. Protein product: CASSQAPATEAFF.

This chain links TRBV4-1 with TRBJ1-6; perhaps TRBD1 as D (6 bases). Germline CDR1 reads MGHRA; CDR2 reads YSYEKL. This CDR3 contains 19 residues. Trimming left V 0 bases short and J 0 bases short, with 15 bases between. The CDR3 spells CASSQDRIPGASYNSPLHF. In nucleotides, the CDR3 is TGCGCCAGCAGCCAAGATCGGATTCCAGGGGCCTCCTATAATTCACCCCTCCACTTT.

The chain links TRBV27 to TRBJ1-1; D is perhaps TRBD1 (5 bases). V was shortened by 6 bases and J by 3 bases, with 14 bases between the two germline ends. Germline V gene lookup returns CDR1 MNHEY and CDR2 SMNVEV (reference sequence). This CDR3 contains 14 residues. The CDR3 spells CASSRGFADTEAFF. Here the CDR3 DNA reads TGTGCCAGCAGCCGGGGGTTTGCGGACACTGAAGCTTTCTTT.

This clone was counted between two and nine times. The CDR3 region has the DNA TGTGCCAGCAGCTTCTCTGTGAACACTGAAGCTTTCTTT. Translating it yields CASSFSVNTEAFF. The genes are TRBV7-6 and TRBJ1-1, with unresolved D. With 3 bases removed from V and 0 bases from J, the gap between germline ends came to 5 bases. Germline CDR1 is SGHVS and CDR2 is FNYEAQ. The CDR3 sequence is 13 residues long.

The chain joins TRBV18 to TRBJ2-5; D is possibly TRBD1 (6 bases). CDR1 and CDR2 from the germline V gene are KGHSH and LQKENI. V was clipped by 2 bases and J by 2 bases, with 12 bases between them. The CDR3 is 15 amino acids. The CDR3, as DNA: TGTGCCAGCTCACCAATTGGGACACCTCAAGAGACCCAGTACTTC. Amino acids: CASSPIGTPQETQYF. Based on the CDR3 plus reference TRBV18 and TRBJ2-5, the full variable domain is NAGVMQNPRHLVRRRGQEARLRCSPMKGHSHVYWYRQLPEEGLKFMVYLQKENIIDESGMPKERFSAEFPKEGPSILRIQQVVRGDSAAYFCASSPIGTPQETQYFGPGTRLLVL.

This clone was detected only once. In DNA, the CDR3 is TGTGCCAGCAGCGCCCCAGGGGGGGTCACAGATACGCAGTATTTT. Its translation: CASSAPGGVTDTQYF. The chain uses TRBV9 and TRBJ2-3, with D perhaps assigned TRBD1 or TRBD2 (7 bases each). The CDR3 runs 15 residues. Trimming left V 3 bases short and J 2 bases short, with 13 bases between. Per germline, CDR1 SGDLS and CDR2 YYNGEE.

The CDR3 nucleotides are TGTGCCAGCAGCACCCAGAGCTCTGGGGCCAACGTCCTGACTTTC. Protein sequence: CASSTQSSGANVLTF. This sequence joins TRBV9 and TRBJ2-6, with D hard to call. Germline loops: CDR1 SGDLS, CDR2 YYNGEE. This CDR3 comprises 15 residues. V was cut by 4 bases and J by 0 bases, with 8 bases left in between.

J is TRBJ2-7 and V is TRBV9; D is undetermined. Trimming took 0 bases from V and 3 from J, leaving 7 bases between them. Looked up from germline, CDR1 is SGDLS and CDR2 is YYNGEE. This CDR3 region has 13 residues. The CDR3 sequence is CASSVGPDYEQYF. CDR3 nucleotide sequence: TGTGCCAGCAGCGTAGGGCCCGACTACGAGCAGTACTTC.

This clone was counted once. The CDR3 bases are TGCAGCGTTGAAGATGGGAAAGGGCGAACAAATGGCTACACCTTC. Its translation is CSVEDGKGRTNGYTF. V and J are TRBV29-1 and TRBJ1-2; D gene uncertain. Germline assignment: CDR1 SQVTM and CDR2 ANQGSEA. This CDR3 has 15 residues. Trimming pared 0 bases from V and 6 bases from J, leaving 17 bases between.

Comment on this clone: Distinct nucleotide sequences in the sample also encode this CDR3. The CDR3 loop reads CASSLADRETQYF. The DNA of the CDR3 is TGCGCCAGCAGCTTGGCGGACAGAGAGACCCAGTACTTC. The chain is built from TRBV5-1 and TRBJ2-5; D may be TRBD1 (6 bases). The CDR3 has 13 amino acids. Germline V gene lookup returns CDR1 SGHRS and CDR2 YFSETQ. V lost 0 bases and J 4 bases, leaving 7 bases between the germline ends.

This chain joins TRBV29-1 and TRBJ1-2; no reliable D call. Between the trimmed V and J ends, which lost 6 bases and 4 bases, there was a span of 6 bases. This CDR3 spans 10 amino acids. In germline, CDR1 is SQVTM, CDR2 ANQGSEA. This CDR3 is CSVGFYGYTF. Written as DNA, the CDR3 is TGCAGCGTCGGGTTCTATGGCTACACCTTC.

The chain combines TRBV4-1 with TRBJ1-3; D gene ambiguous. There are 16 residues in the CDR3. Germline V gene lookup returns CDR1 MGHRA and CDR2 YSYEKL. V gave up 0 bases and J gave up 0 bases, with 9 bases separating them. CDR3 nucleotides: TGCGCCAGCAGCCAAGATGGTCGTTACTCTGGAAACACCATATATTTT. Protein sequence: CASSQDGRYSGNTIYF.

The gene calls are TRBV7-9 and TRBJ1-2, with D unclear. Germline CDR1 reads SEHNR; CDR2 reads FQNEAQ (reference sequence). The V gene lost 1 base and the J gene lost 2 bases, with 5 bases spanning the gap. The CDR3 totals 13 residues. In nucleotides, the CDR3 is TGTGCCAGCAGCTTAGGGCACAACTATGGCTACACCTTC. It yields the protein CASSLGHNYGYTF.

The genes are TRBV5-1 and TRBJ2-3, with TRBD2 identical over 9 bases. From germline, CDR1 is SGHRS and CDR2 YFSETQ. J gave up 0 bases and V 5 bases, and 4 bases lay outside the gene matches. This CDR3 has 15 residues. The CDR3 region is CASSLAGASTDTQYF. The CDR3 DNA follows: TGCGCCAGCAGTTTAGCGGGGGCTAGCACAGATACGCAGTATTTT.

J is TRBJ2-6 and V is TRBV28; 8 nucleotides align to TRBD2. After removal of 10 bases from V and 0 bases from J, the junction contained 2 bases not matched to a gene. The CDR3 runs 14 residues. CDR1 is MDHEN, CDR2 SYDVKM, per germline. CDR3 nucleotides: TGTGCCATCGGGGGGGCCTCTGGGGCCAACGTCCTGACTTTC. Protein sequence: CAIGGASGANVLTF.